The 9 T cell receptor beta chains given below trace back to one sample, sequenced in a study of T cells in pancreatic ductal adenocarcinoma. Selected pancreatic ductal adenocarcinoma patients had undergone surgery without neoadjuvant therapy. Profiling relied on immunoSEQ multiplex PCR, and the TCRdb table lists in-frame clones only, not all of them. The table has tens of thousands of clones, roughly 92% seen once. The specimen was PBMCs. These receptor sequences come from a human donor with pancreatic ductal adenocarcinoma.

The chain combines TRBV4-1 with TRBJ2-7; 12 nucleotides agree with TRBD2. The V segment lost 3 bases and the J segment 0 bases; nucleotides outside the gene matches: 9. In germline, CDR1 is MGHRA, CDR2 YSYEKL. The CDR3 totals 18 residues. CDR3 bases: TGCGCCAGCAGCCACCGGCTAGCGGGAGGGCCTTTCTCCTACGAGCAGTACTTC. Its protein product is CASSHRLAGGPFSYEQYF.

The rearrangement joins TRBV2 to TRBJ1-2; D is perhaps TRBD1 (6 bases). The CDR3 length is 11 residues. Germline V gene data show CDR1 as SNHLY and CDR2 as FYNNEI. CDR3 coding DNA: TGTGCAACGGGGACAAACTATGGCTACACCTTC. It yields the protein CATGTNYGYTF.

This clone was recorded once. The chain joins TRBV11-2 to TRBJ2-1; unclear D gene. CDR1 is SGHAT and CDR2 is FQNNGV in the germline V gene. The CDR3 contains 10 residues. The V and J ends lost 5 bases and 6 bases respectively, with 2 bases between them. The DNA for the CDR3 is TGTGCCAGCAGCGCCAATGAGCAGTTCTTC. As protein: CASSANEQFF.

The chain employs TRBV6-5 and TRBJ1-1; no reliable D call. Germline CDR1 MNHEY, CDR2 SVGAGI. V was pared by 0 bases and J by 0 bases, with 5 bases between. The CDR3 spans 14 residues. The CDR3 loop reads CASSYSTMNTEAFF. For the CDR3, the DNA is TGTGCCAGCAGTTACTCGACCATGAACACTGAAGCTTTCTTT.

J is TRBJ1-5 and V is TRBV6-5; D not resolved. Germline loops: CDR1 MNHEY, CDR2 SVGAGI. V lost 5 bases, J lost 0 bases, and 11 bases lay in between. CDR3 length: 15 residues. CDR3 residues: CASSISGHSNQPQHF. The CDR3 region has the DNA TGTGCCAGCAGTATTAGTGGCCATAGCAATCAGCCCCAGCATTTT.

In nucleotides, the CDR3 is TGTGCCTGGAGTTGGGTAGGAAATGAGCAGTTCTTC. This encodes CAWSWVGNEQFF. The J gene is TRBJ2-1, the V gene TRBV30; D not resolved. Deletions cut 2 bases from V and 7 bases from J, with 9 bases between. Germline CDR1 reads GTSNPN; CDR2 reads SVGIG (reference sequence). The CDR3 sequence is 12 residues long.

The count of this clone is one. The chain uses TRBV28 and TRBJ1-4; the D gene is possibly TRBD1 (5 bases). V was trimmed by 3 bases and J by 5 bases, leaving 13 bases between them. The germline CDR1 and CDR2 sequences are MDHEN and SYDVKM. The CDR3 length is 15 residues. CDR3 region: CASSLAGRANEKLFF. Written as DNA, the CDR3 is TGTGCCAGCAGTTTGGCGGGACGGGCAAATGAAAAACTGTTTTTT.

This clone has a handful of counts. V usage is TRBV2 and J usage is TRBJ1-4, with TRBD1 identical over 8 bases. Germline CDR1 SNHLY, CDR2 FYNNEI. The V and J ends lost 0 bases and 7 bases, in that order; junction bases with no gene match: 4. The CDR3 extends over 15 amino acids. The CDR3 DNA follows: TGTGCCAGCAGTGAAGCGGGAACAGGGGGTGAAAAACTGTTTTTT. Amino acids: CASSEAGTGGEKLFF.

The chain joins TRBV4-3 to TRBJ2-3; the D gene could be TRBD1 or TRBD2 (5 bases each). The V and J ends lost 3 bases and 0 bases respectively, with 10 bases between them. CDR1 is LGHNA, CDR2 YSLEER, per germline. CDR3 size: 15 residues. The CDR3 DNA sequence: TGCGCCAGCAGCCAGCACCGGGACAGCACAGATACGCAGTATTTT. Amino acids: CASSQHRDSTDTQYF.